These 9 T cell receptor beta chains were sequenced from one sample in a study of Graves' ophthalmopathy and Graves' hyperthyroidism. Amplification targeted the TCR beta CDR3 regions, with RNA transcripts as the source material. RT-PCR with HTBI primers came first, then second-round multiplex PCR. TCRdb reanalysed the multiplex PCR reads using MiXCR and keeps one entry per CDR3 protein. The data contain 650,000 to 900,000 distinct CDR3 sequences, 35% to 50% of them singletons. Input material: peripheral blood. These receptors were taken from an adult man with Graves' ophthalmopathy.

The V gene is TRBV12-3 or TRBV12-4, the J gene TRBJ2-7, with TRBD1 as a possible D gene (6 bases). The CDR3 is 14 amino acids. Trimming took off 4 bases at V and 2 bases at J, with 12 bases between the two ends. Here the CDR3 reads CASSSAQGTYEQYF. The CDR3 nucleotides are TGTGCCAGCAGTTCAGCTCAGGGGACCTACGAGCAGTACTTC.

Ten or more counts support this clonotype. The CDR3, as DNA: TGCAGCGTATACCGGGACAGGGAAGCTTTCTTT. Protein: CSVYRDREAFF. The V and J genes are TRBV29-1 and TRBJ1-1; 8 bases match TRBD1. The J segment lost 8 bases and the V segment lost 6 bases, leaving 5 bases of the junction unmatched. This CDR3 is built from 11 residues. Germline CDR1 is SQVTM and CDR2 is ANQGSEA.

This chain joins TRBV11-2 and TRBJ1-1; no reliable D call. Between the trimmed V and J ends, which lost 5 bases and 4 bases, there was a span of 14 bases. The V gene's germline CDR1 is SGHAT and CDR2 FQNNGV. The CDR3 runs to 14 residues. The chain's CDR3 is CASSPGLAGTEAFF. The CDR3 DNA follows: TGTGCCAGCAGCCCTGGACTAGCGGGCACTGAAGCTTTCTTT.

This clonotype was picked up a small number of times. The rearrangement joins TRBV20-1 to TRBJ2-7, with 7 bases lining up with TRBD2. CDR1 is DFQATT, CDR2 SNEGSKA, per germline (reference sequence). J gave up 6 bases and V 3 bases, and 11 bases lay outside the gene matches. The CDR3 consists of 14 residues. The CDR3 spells CSASIVGGTGEQYF. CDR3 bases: TGCAGTGCTAGTATCGTGGGAGGGACGGGCGAGCAGTACTTC.

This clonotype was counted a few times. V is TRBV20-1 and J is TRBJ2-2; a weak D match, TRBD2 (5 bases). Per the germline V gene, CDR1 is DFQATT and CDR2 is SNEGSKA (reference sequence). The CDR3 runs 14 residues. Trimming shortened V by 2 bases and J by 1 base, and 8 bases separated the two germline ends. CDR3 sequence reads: CSARLALNTGELFF. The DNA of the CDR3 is TGCAGTGCTAGACTAGCATTGAACACCGGGGAGCTGTTTTTT.

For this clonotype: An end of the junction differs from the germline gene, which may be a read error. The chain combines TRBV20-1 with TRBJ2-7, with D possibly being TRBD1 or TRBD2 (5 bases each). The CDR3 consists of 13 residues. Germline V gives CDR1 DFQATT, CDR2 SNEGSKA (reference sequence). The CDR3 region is CSVDPGTNYGQYF. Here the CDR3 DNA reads TGCAGTGTCGACCCCGGGACGAACTACGGGCAGTACTTC.

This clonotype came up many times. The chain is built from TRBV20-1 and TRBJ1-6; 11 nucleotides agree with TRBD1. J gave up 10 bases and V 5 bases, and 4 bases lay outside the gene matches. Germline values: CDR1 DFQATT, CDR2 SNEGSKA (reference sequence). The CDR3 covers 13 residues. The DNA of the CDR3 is TGCAGTGCTCGGGGGACAGGGGGATCACCCCTCCACTTT. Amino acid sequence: CSARGTGGSPLHF.

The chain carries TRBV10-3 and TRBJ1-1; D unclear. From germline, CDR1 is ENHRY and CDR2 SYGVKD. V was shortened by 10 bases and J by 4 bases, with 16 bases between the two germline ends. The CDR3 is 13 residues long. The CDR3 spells CASNQAGGTEAFF. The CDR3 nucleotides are TGTGCCAGCAACCAAGCGGGCGGCACTGAAGCTTTCTTT.

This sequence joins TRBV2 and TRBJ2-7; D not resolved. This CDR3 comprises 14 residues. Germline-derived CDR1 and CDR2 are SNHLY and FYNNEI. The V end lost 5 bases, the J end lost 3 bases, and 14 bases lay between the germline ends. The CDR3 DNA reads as TGTGCCAGCAGTTTAGTGGTCCCGCACTACGAGCAGTACTTC. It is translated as CASSLVVPHYEQYF.